This TCR beta chain was recovered during a study of cytomegalovirus exposure and HLA in healthy donors. The length of the CDR3 is 17 residues. V shed 0 bases, J shed 10 bases, and the junction held 17 bases outside the gene matches. The germline gives CDR1 SGHTA, CDR2 FQGNSA. Assay: immunoSEQ multiplex PCR; the TCRdb copy retains only in-frame clones and omits some. The table records over 200,000 clones, around 91% of them present only once. A word on this clone: The antigen is unknown.

Study-level points and caveats: Despite most TCR sequences being rare, some public TCRs occurred in many donors. Some TCR beta chains (over 150 of them) were listed as cytomegalovirus-associated.

Separation from the roughly 600-subject first cohort characterized the roughly 130-subject validation cohort, to which the donors belonged. Source material: PBMCs. J is TRBJ1-2 and V is TRBV7-2, with 7 nucleotides matching TRBD1. The source of this sequence is a woman aged 18 to 35 in good health and CMV-seronegative. The CDR3 nucleotides read TGTGCCAGCAGCTTAGCGCCCCTCTTCGACAGGGTACTCGCCTACACCTTC. It is translated as CASSLAPLFDRVLAYTF.